The next 19 T cell receptor beta chains were all read from a single sample in a study of T cell responses to AZD1222 COVID-19 vaccine. Sequencing used immunoSEQ multiplex PCR; TCRdb keeps in-frame clones, though not all of them. This table has some 130,000 clones, more than 85% appearing once. Here the sequenced sample was peripheral blood, taken on day 0 of AZD1222 vaccination. The receptor source for this set is an adult in good health.

This clone showed up just once. The chain recombines TRBV3-1 (or the pseudogene TRBV3-2) with TRBJ1-1; tentatively, D is TRBD1 (5 bases). The germline gives CDR1 LGHDT, CDR2 YNNKEL (reference sequence). V dropped 8 bases and J dropped 5 bases, with 12 bases sitting between them. The CDR3 runs to 12 residues. Written as DNA, the CDR3 is TGTGCCAGCGGGGAGGGGCTGACTGAAGCTTTCTTT. Protein product: CASGEGLTEAFF.

The chain combines TRBV6-5 with TRBJ1-2, with TRBD1 as a possible D gene (5 bases). The length of the CDR3 is 13 residues. Germline V CDR1 and CDR2: MNHEY, SVGAGI. V was pared by 5 bases and J by 8 bases, with 15 bases between. CDR3 nucleotides: TGTGCCAGCAGTCAGGAGGGACCGAGGGGCTACACCTTC. The encoded protein is CASSQEGPRGYTF.

This clone has a single count. The chain combines TRBV4-3 with TRBJ1-2; 9 bases fit TRBD1. This CDR3 comprises 16 residues. V dropped 0 bases and J dropped 4; count of bases not matched to a gene: 6. CDR1 LGHNA and CDR2 YSLEER come from the germline V gene. DNA for the CDR3: TGCGCCAGCAGCCAAGATTGGGGGACAGGGAGCTATGGCTACACCTTC. It encodes CASSQDWGTGSYGYTF.

The genes are TRBV5-1 and TRBJ2-1; 11 bases line up with TRBD2. Germline values: CDR1 SGHRS, CDR2 YFSETQ. The CDR3 loop spans 15 amino acids. V was clipped by 4 bases and J by 7 bases; unmatched bases: 7. The CDR3 reads CASSIGTSGGNEQFF. CDR3 bases: TGCGCCAGCAGCATTGGGACTAGCGGAGGGAATGAGCAGTTCTTC.

CDR3 residues: CASREFGGGGTEAFF. Here the CDR3 DNA reads TGTGCCAGCAGAGAGTTTGGCGGCGGGGGCACTGAAGCTTTCTTT. The J gene is TRBJ1-1, the V gene TRBV7-8, with a possible D match to TRBD1 (5 bases). CDR1 is SGHVS, CDR2 FQNEAQ, per germline. The CDR3 runs to 15 residues. Trimming took 6 bases from V and 4 from J, leaving 18 bases between them.

This clone has just one count. The chain is built from TRBV7-2 and TRBJ2-1; maybe TRBD2 (6 bases). Germline CDR1 SGHTA, CDR2 FQGNSA. This CDR3 has 13 residues. The V end lost 4 bases, the J end lost 9 bases, and 13 bases lay between the germline ends. In DNA form, the CDR3 reads TGTGCCAGCAGCTCCACGGGGGATACTGAGCAGTTCTTC. Protein sequence: CASSSTGDTEQFF.

The V call is TRBV19, the J call TRBJ1-6, with unresolved D. Trimming pared 2 bases from V and 4 bases from J, leaving 6 bases between. This CDR3 is 14 amino acids long. Germline values: CDR1 LNHDA, CDR2 SQIVND (reference sequence). CDR3 in amino acids: CASSINRYNSPLHF. CDR3 bases: TGTGCCAGTAGTATAAACAGATATAATTCACCCCTCCACTTT.

This chain joins TRBV5-6 and TRBJ1-6, with TRBD1 matching over 7 bases. This CDR3 has 16 residues. Trimming took 4 bases from V and 7 from J; bases not matched to a gene: 11. Per germline, CDR1 SGHDT and CDR2 YYEEEE. The CDR3 reads CASSPRQGTGNSPLHF. Written as DNA, the CDR3 is TGTGCCAGCAGCCCTAGACAGGGAACGGGAAATTCACCCCTCCACTTT.

This rearrangement joins TRBV28 to TRBJ2-7, with 9 nucleotides matching TRBD1. Germline CDR1 MDHEN, CDR2 SYDVKM. After removal of 5 bases from V and 7 bases from J, the junction contained 12 bases not matched to a gene. The CDR3 spans 15 residues. This CDR3 is CASSHPSQGAREQYF. CDR3 DNA: TGTGCCAGCAGTCACCCATCACAGGGGGCGCGGGAGCAGTACTTC.

The V call is TRBV6-5, the J call TRBJ1-1, with 7 bases lining up with TRBD1. CDR3 size: 15 residues. In germline, CDR1 is MNHEY, CDR2 SVGAGI. V gave up 6 bases and J gave up 0 bases; unmatched junction bases: 7. The CDR3 DNA sequence: TGTGCCAGCAGCCCCGGGACAGTAATGAACACTGAAGCTTTCTTT. Protein product: CASSPGTVMNTEAFF.

The V call is TRBV6-6, the J call TRBJ1-1; TRBD1 is a possible D gene (5 bases). The ends were cut back, 2 bases at V and 2 bases at J, with 6 bases in the middle. Germline V gene lookup returns CDR1 MNHNY and CDR2 SVGAGI (reference sequence). The CDR3 is 13 residues long. The CDR3 reads CASSYDSNTEAFF. The CDR3 DNA reads TGTGCCAGCAGTTACGACAGTAACACTGAAGCTTTCTTT.

The gene calls are TRBV25-1 and TRBJ2-5; 12 bases agree with TRBD1. J lost 5 bases, V lost 5 bases, and 15 bases had no gene match. Germline V lookup: CDR1 MGHDK, CDR2 SYGVNS. The CDR3 runs 18 residues. The CDR3 is CASSPYGPGTGGQETQYF. CDR3 coding DNA: TGTGCCAGCAGTCCCTACGGCCCCGGGACAGGGGGCCAGGAGACCCAGTACTTC.

V and J are TRBV5-4 and TRBJ2-7; the match to TRBD1 covers 7 bases. The CDR3 has 14 amino acids. V dropped 1 base and J dropped 4; count of bases not matched to a gene: 5. CDR1 and CDR2 from the germline V gene are SGHNT and YYREEE (reference sequence). The CDR3 here is CASSLSGQVYEQYF. The CDR3 DNA follows: TGTGCCAGCAGCTTGAGTGGACAGGTGTACGAGCAGTACTTC.

This sequence joins TRBV6-5 and TRBJ2-3; 7 bases map to TRBD1. This CDR3 comprises 14 residues. CDR1 is MNHEY and CDR2 is SVGAGI in the germline V gene. With 6 bases clipped from V and 0 bases from J, the junction kept 3 bases outside the gene matches. As DNA, the CDR3 is TGTGCCAGCAGGGGGACAGCTAGCACAGATACGCAGTATTTT. It specifies CASRGTASTDTQYF.

The chain links TRBV3-1 (or the pseudogene TRBV3-2) to TRBJ2-3; no clear D gene. The V gene's germline CDR1 is LGHDT and CDR2 YNNKEL (reference sequence). This CDR3 has 14 residues. V shed 1 base and J shed 5 bases, with 10 bases lying between them. CDR3 bases: TGTGCCAGCAGCCAAGCGGCGTGGGGAGATACGCAGTATTTT. This gives the protein CASSQAAWGDTQYF.

The J gene is TRBJ2-7, the V gene TRBV6-4, with D possibly being TRBD1 or TRBD2 (5 bases each). The germline V gene has CDR1 MRHNA and CDR2 SNTAGT. V was trimmed by 1 base and J by 2 bases, leaving 15 bases between them. CDR3 size: 16 residues. The CDR3 DNA reads as TGTGCCAGCAGTGACTTTAGGGGACGATATACCTACGAGCAGTACTTC. Encoded protein: CASSDFRGRYTYEQYF.

The chain combines TRBV19 with TRBJ1-1; D unresolved. Germline assignment: CDR1 LNHDA and CDR2 SQIVND (reference sequence). This CDR3 is built from 15 residues. Trimming cost V 4 bases and J 1 base, with 13 bases left between them. The CDR3 here is CASSTAGRGNTEAFF. CDR3 sequence (DNA): TGTGCCAGTAGTACCGCTGGACGGGGGAACACTGAAGCTTTCTTT.

The chain is built from TRBV12-3 or TRBV12-4 and TRBJ2-7, with D possibly being TRBD1 (5 bases). This CDR3 is 13 amino acids long. Trimming pared 2 bases from V and 2 bases from J, leaving 7 bases between. CDR3 sequence (DNA): TGTGCCAGCAGTTTAACAGGCGCCTACGAGCAGTACTTC. Translated: CASSLTGAYEQYF.

This chain connects TRBV5-6 to TRBJ2-1; D possibly corresponds to TRBD2 (6 bases). The V gene's germline CDR1 is SGHDT and CDR2 YYEEEE. Trimming stripped 0 bases from V and 3 bases from J, with 13 bases between. This CDR3 has 16 amino acids. CDR3 sequence (DNA): TGTGCCAGCAGCTTGGGGCCTCGGGGGAGCTACAATGAGCAGTTCTTC. This sequence encodes CASSLGPRGSYNEQFF.